This record concerns one T cell receptor beta chain sequence. This specimen belongs to a study of blood T cell repertoires in COVID-19. Donors in Cohort 3 who had recovered were those with two negative PCRs, healthcare professional clearance, or resolution of their symptoms. The assay was immunoSEQ multiplex PCR, and TCRdb's table has in-frame clones only and misses some. This sample yields more than 110,000 clones, of which roughly three quarters are seen a single time; around 6% belongs to the top ten. What was sequenced was PBMCs or T cells enriched from blood (not recorded which). The receptor was derived from a woman aged 45-60 years who had recovered from COVID-19.

The CDR3: CASRVTGDTGQPQHF. The CDR3 DNA follows: TGTGCCAGCAGGGTGACAGGGGATACTGGACAGCCCCAGCATTTT. This chain links TRBV6-5 with TRBJ1-5, with 8 nucleotides matching TRBD1. J gave up 7 bases and V 6 bases, and 11 bases lay outside the gene matches. The CDR3 consists of 15 residues. Germline V gives CDR1 MNHEY, CDR2 SVGAGI.